Below are 18 T cell receptor beta chains sequenced from a single sample in a study of OX40 agonist ivuxolimab in advanced cancers. Produced via immunoSEQ multiplex PCR; TCRdb's table is partial and in-frame only. Found here are 68,000 or so clones, 65% to 90% of them singletons; the top ten hold about 1.5%. The sequences come from CD4+ or CD8+ T cells sorted from blood, collected in a trial of the OX40 agonist ivuxolimab. The receptor set was obtained from an adult with an advanced solid tumor such as melanoma, head and neck, liver or kidney cancer.

The gene calls are TRBV19 and TRBJ1-1; D is possibly TRBD1 (6 bases). Germline CDR1 LNHDA, CDR2 SQIVND (reference sequence). The CDR3 is 14 residues long. The V end lost 4 bases, the J end lost 4 bases, and 13 bases lay between the germline ends. The CDR3 is CASSSEPGVTEAFF. The CDR3 region has the DNA TGTGCCAGTAGTAGCGAACCAGGGGTCACTGAAGCTTTCTTT.

This chain joins TRBV5-1 and TRBJ2-3, with TRBD2 matching over 11 bases. Germline trimming cut 2 bases from V and 4 bases from J; bases unmatched to any gene: 0. The germline V gene encodes CDR1 SGHRS and CDR2 YFSETQ. CDR3 size: 14 residues. The CDR3 region has the DNA TGCGCCAGCAGCTTTAGCGGGGGGGCAGATACGCAGTATTTT. It encodes CASSFSGGADTQYF.

V and J are TRBV19 and TRBJ1-1; 8 bases fit TRBD1. The length of the CDR3 is 15 residues. CDR1 and CDR2 from the germline V gene are LNHDA and SQIVND (reference sequence). V shed 7 bases and J 0 bases; nucleotides not matched to a gene: 7. The chain's CDR3 is CASIRQGLMNTEAFF. The CDR3 DNA sequence: TGTGCCAGTATTCGACAGGGGCTCATGAACACTGAAGCTTTCTTT.

This clone was counted only a few times. This sequence joins TRBV9 and TRBJ1-6; D possibly corresponds to TRBD1 (5 bases). The CDR3 sequence is 14 residues long. CDR1 and CDR2 (germline): SGDLS, YYNGEE. Trimming took off 2 bases at V and 3 bases at J, with 6 bases between the two ends. CDR3 region: CASSVTVYNSPLHF. CDR3 sequence (DNA): TGTGCCAGCAGCGTGACAGTCTATAATTCACCCCTCCACTTT.

The DNA for the CDR3 is TGTGCCAGCAGCTTGGACAGGAAGGAGAATTCACCCCTCCACTTT. This translates into CASSLDRKENSPLHF. This sequence joins TRBV5-4 and TRBJ1-6; D possibly corresponds to TRBD1 (5 bases). V lost 0 bases, J lost 7 bases, and 11 bases lay in between. The germline V gene has CDR1 SGHNT and CDR2 YYREEE (reference sequence). The CDR3 is 15 amino acids.

The chain is built from TRBV28 and TRBJ2-7, with 7 bases that match TRBD1. The junction had 5 bases not matched to a gene; V was cut back by 6 bases and J by 6 bases. Germline V gene data show CDR1 as MDHEN and CDR2 as SYDVKM. This CDR3 is built from 12 residues. The CDR3 nucleotides are TGTGCCAGCAGCTACAGGGGAATCGAGCAGTACTTC. Encoded protein: CASSYRGIEQYF.

The genes are TRBV2 and TRBJ2-7, with 7 bases identical to TRBD1. There are 14 residues in the CDR3. In germline, CDR1 is SNHLY, CDR2 FYNNEI. The V gene end was trimmed by 6 bases and the J gene end by 2 bases; junction bases not matched to a gene: 7. The CDR3 sequence is CASRRGQATYEQYF. CDR3 bases: TGTGCCAGCAGGAGGGGGCAGGCGACCTACGAGCAGTACTTC.

This chain uses TRBV5-1 with TRBJ1-4; unclear D gene. The CDR3 is made up of 14 amino acids. V lost 0 bases, J lost 8 bases, and 11 bases lay in between. CDR1 and CDR2 (germline): SGHRS, YFSETQ. CDR3 coding DNA: TGCGCCAGCAGCTTGGCTGGAAACCGAGAAAAACTGTTTTTT. Translated, it gives CASSLAGNREKLFF.

The chain carries TRBV5-6 and TRBJ2-5; D call uncertain. The CDR3 loop spans 14 amino acids. Between the trimmed V and J ends, which lost 6 bases and 2 bases, there was a span of 14 bases. Germline lookup yields CDR1 SGHDT and CDR2 YYEEEE. CDR3 DNA: TGTGCCAGCACCGAAGGGTTACCACAAGAGACCCAGTACTTC. Its protein is CASTEGLPQETQYF.

This sequence joins TRBV19 and TRBJ1-5; D remains unclear. The CDR3 has 12 amino acids. V dropped 3 bases and J dropped 4 bases, with 4 bases sitting between them. Germline V gene lookup returns CDR1 LNHDA and CDR2 SQIVND (reference sequence). The CDR3, as DNA: TGTGCCAGTAGTATCGGAAATCAGCCCCAGCATTTT. Protein: CASSIGNQPQHF.

Comments on this clone: The same CDR3 also results from other DNA sequences found in this sample. This chain joins TRBV14 and TRBJ1-1; D ambiguous. CDR3 length equals 13 residues. Germline CDR1 is SGHDN and CDR2 is FVKESK. V lost 3 bases and J 1 base, leaving 6 bases between the germline ends. CDR3 amino acids: CASSQGANTEAFF. For the CDR3, the DNA is TGTGCCAGCAGCCAGGGCGCGAACACTGAAGCTTTCTTT.

J is TRBJ2-5 and V is TRBV4-1; possible D gene TRBD2, 6 bases. Trimming pared 4 bases from V and 6 bases from J, leaving 15 bases between. CDR1 and CDR2 from the germline V gene are MGHRA and YSYEKL. This CDR3 comprises 14 residues. The CDR3 loop reads CASSLLGTRQTQYF. DNA of the CDR3: TGCGCCAGCAGCCTCTTAGGGACTCGGCAGACCCAGTACTTC.

The chain joins TRBV19 to TRBJ1-1, with TRBD1 matching 9 bases. The CDR3 sequence is 16 residues long. CDR1 LNHDA and CDR2 SQIVND come from the germline V gene (reference sequence). V gave up 3 bases and J gave up 4 bases; unmatched junction bases: 9. The CDR3 nucleotides are TGTGCCAGTAGTATGGGGACAGGGTCCCTACCCACTGAAGCTTTCTTT. Translated, it gives CASSMGTGSLPTEAFF.

This clone was counted a single time. The rearrangement links TRBV2 to TRBJ2-5; possibly TRBD1 or TRBD2 for D (6 bases each). Germline V lookup: CDR1 SNHLY, CDR2 FYNNEI. V was cut by 6 bases and J by 9 bases, with 11 bases left in between. This CDR3 is 11 amino acids long. The CDR3 sequence is CASRAGEAQYF. DNA for the CDR3: TGTGCCAGCAGGGCAGGGGAGGCCCAGTACTTC.

V gene TRBV4-2 combines with J gene TRBJ1-6, with D unclear. The CDR3 spans 13 residues. CDR1 LGHNA and CDR2 YNFKEQ come from the germline V gene. Trimming took off 0 bases at V and 7 bases at J, with 4 bases between the two ends. CDR3 protein: CASSQEANSPLHF. CDR3 coding DNA: TGTGCCAGCAGCCAAGAGGCCAATTCACCCCTCCACTTT.

The rearrangement links TRBV7-2 to TRBJ1-6, with a possible D match to TRBD1 (6 bases). V was clipped by 4 bases and J by 6 bases, with 22 bases between them. In germline, CDR1 is SGHTA, CDR2 FQGNSA. The CDR3 covers 18 residues. This CDR3 reads CASSSRRGGREGNSPLHF. The CDR3 bases are TGTGCCAGCAGCTCCCGACGTGGGGGGCGCGAAGGTAATTCACCCCTCCACTTT.

The chain carries TRBV21-1 and TRBJ1-5; TRBD1, the table's D call, was not compared with the DNA. TRBV21-1 is described as a pseudogene. The CDR3 totals 16 residues. CDR3 region: CASSSRGQWSNQPQHF. The CDR3 DNA follows: TGTGCCAGCAGCAGCCGGGGACAGTGGAGCAATCAGCCCCAGCATTTT.

The chain uses TRBV5-1 and TRBJ2-7, with D unclear. In germline, CDR1 is SGHRS, CDR2 YFSETQ. The CDR3 extends over 12 amino acids. V was pared by 4 bases and J by 2 bases, with 7 bases between. DNA of the CDR3: TGCGCCAGCAGCCAAACACCCTACGAGCAGTACTTC. This sequence encodes CASSQTPYEQYF.